The 29 T cell receptor beta chains listed next were all sequenced from one sample in a study of cytomegalovirus exposure and HLA in healthy donors. The primer mix had 60 Vbeta and 13 Jbeta primers. Method: immunoSEQ multiplex PCR; TCRdb's copy keeps in-frame clones and lacks some. Of 65,000 to 95,000 clones listed, around 80% are singletons. Sequencing was performed on PBMCs. These receptors all come from a human donor in good health.

The chain has TRBV4-2 and TRBJ1-2; perhaps TRBD1 as D (5 bases). The V gene's germline CDR1 is LGHNA and CDR2 YNFKEQ. Trimming took off 1 base at V and 8 bases at J, with 8 bases between the two ends. The CDR3 runs 12 residues. CDR3 loop: CASSQVAGGYTF. Here the CDR3 DNA reads TGTGCCAGCAGCCAAGTTGCAGGGGGCTACACCTTC.

The chain is built from TRBV2 and TRBJ1-1; D is perhaps TRBD1 (5 bases). Germline V lookup: CDR1 SNHLY, CDR2 FYNNEI. The CDR3 runs 15 residues. Trimming removed 7 bases from V and 0 bases from J, with 15 bases in between. CDR3 in amino acids: CASKGQGGMNTEAFF. The CDR3, as DNA: TGTGCCAGCAAGGGGCAGGGAGGAATGAACACTGAAGCTTTCTTT.

This chain connects TRBV19 to TRBJ1-4; 7 bases align to TRBD1. The CDR3 length is 17 residues. Germline V gives CDR1 LNHDA, CDR2 SQIVND (reference sequence). J gave up 8 bases and V 6 bases, and 18 bases lay outside the gene matches. The CDR3 loop is CASSWGLRQGTGEKLFF. As DNA, the CDR3 is TGTGCCAGTAGCTGGGGACTTCGACAGGGTACCGGGGAAAAACTGTTTTTT.

This clone was observed once. V is TRBV6-1 and J is TRBJ1-2; TRBD1 is a possible D gene (6 bases). V was shortened by 2 bases and J by 4 bases, with 14 bases between the two germline ends. Germline assignment: CDR1 MNHNS and CDR2 SASEGT. This CDR3 comprises 15 residues. The chain's CDR3 is CASSELGGGFYGYTF. The CDR3 DNA reads as TGTGCCAGCAGTGAATTAGGGGGGGGTTTCTATGGCTACACCTTC.

This clone has only one observation. V is TRBV18 and J is TRBJ1-2, with TRBD1 matching 8 bases. Germline CDR1 is KGHSH and CDR2 is LQKENI. The CDR3 length is 15 residues. The ends lost 0 bases at V and 8 bases at J; junction bases unmatched: 8. The CDR3 here is CASSPPGRGREGYTF. CDR3 nucleotide sequence: TGTGCCAGCTCACCACCGGGCAGGGGGCGCGAAGGCTACACCTTC.

The rearrangement links TRBV19 to TRBJ1-5; the D gene is possibly TRBD1 (6 bases). The CDR3 is 15 amino acids. CDR1 is LNHDA and CDR2 is SQIVND in the germline V gene (reference sequence). Trimming cost V 1 base and J 3 bases, with 10 bases left between them. CDR3: CASSIVPGVNQPQHF. In DNA, the CDR3 is TGTGCCAGTAGTATAGTACCAGGGGTCAATCAGCCCCAGCATTTT.

The chain's CDR3 is CASSDQGENQPQHF. The CDR3 DNA is TGTGCCAGCAGTGATCAGGGGGAGAATCAGCCCCAGCATTTT. The genes are TRBV6-1 and TRBJ1-5, with TRBD1 identical over 7 bases. CDR1 is MNHNS, CDR2 SASEGT, per germline. The CDR3 loop spans 14 amino acids. The ends lost 3 bases at V and 4 bases at J; junction bases unmatched: 3.

The V and J genes are TRBV6-5 and TRBJ2-7, with a tentative D call TRBD2 (6 bases). CDR1 is MNHEY, CDR2 SVGAGI, per germline. The V gene lost 6 bases and the J gene lost 0 bases, with 15 bases spanning the gap. The CDR3 totals 15 residues. The CDR3 DNA reads TGTGCCAGCAGCTCCGGGACTCTGAGCTCCTACGAGCAGTACTTC. It specifies CASSSGTLSSYEQYF.

J is TRBJ1-2 and V is TRBV15; D gene unclear. V was clipped by 3 bases and J by 0 bases, with 8 bases between them. Germline V lookup: CDR1 LNHNV, CDR2 YYDKDF (reference sequence). The length of the CDR3 is 14 residues. The CDR3 is CATSSDSANYGYTF. Written as DNA, the CDR3 is TGTGCCACCAGCAGTGACTCCGCTAACTATGGCTACACCTTC.

This chain connects TRBV7-8 to TRBJ2-7; TRBD1 matches at 7 bases. CDR3 length: 14 residues. V was pared by 2 bases and J by 3 bases, with 4 bases of the junction left unmatched. Germline lookup yields CDR1 SGHVS and CDR2 FQNEAQ. As DNA, the CDR3 is TGTGCCAGCAGCTTAAGGACAGGAATCTACGAGCAGTACTTC. Translating it yields CASSLRTGIYEQYF.

Comment on this clone: The junction departs from germline at one end; a sequencing error may be responsible. The J gene is TRBJ2-5, the V gene TRBV7-2; TRBD1 matches 7 bases. The germline gives CDR1 SGHTA, CDR2 FQGNSA. The CDR3 totals 15 residues. CDR3: CASSSLQGTQGTQYF. CDR3 DNA: TGTGCCAGCAGCTCCCTACAGGGGACCCAAGGGACCCAGTACTTC.

The chain combines TRBV6-6 with TRBJ2-1; D is uncertain. With 6 bases removed from V and 10 bases from J, the gap between germline ends came to 22 bases. Germline assignment: CDR1 MNHNY and CDR2 SVGAGI (reference sequence). The CDR3 consists of 15 residues. This CDR3 reads CASSSRGAQSYEQFF. For the CDR3, the DNA is TGTGCCAGCAGCTCCCGCGGTGCGCAGAGTTACGAGCAGTTCTTC.

V and J are TRBV7-9 and TRBJ2-3, with 10 bases lining up with TRBD1. V was clipped by 6 bases and J by 3 bases; unmatched bases: 15. Germline CDR1 is SEHNR and CDR2 is FQNEAQ (reference sequence). CDR3 size: 18 residues. This CDR3 reads CASRNVGTGAGGTDTQYF. As DNA, the CDR3 is TGTGCCAGCAGAAATGTGGGGACAGGGGCCGGTGGGACAGATACGCAGTATTTT.

J is TRBJ1-5 and V is TRBV7-9; TRBD1 matches at 8 bases. This CDR3 is built from 17 residues. CDR1 SEHNR and CDR2 FQNEAQ come from the germline V gene (reference sequence). V lost 1 base and J lost 4; bases outside the gene matches: 9. The CDR3 here is CASSLDIRGQGNQPQHF. The CDR3, as DNA: TGTGCCAGCAGCTTAGATATCAGGGGGCAAGGAAATCAGCCCCAGCATTTT.

The V and J genes are TRBV18 and TRBJ1-1; D is uncertain. Germline V CDR1 and CDR2: KGHSH, LQKENI. Trimming took off 3 bases at V and 0 bases at J, with 8 bases between the two ends. CDR3 size: 14 residues. The DNA for the CDR3 is TGTGCCAGCTCACCCGGGTTTATGAACACTGAAGCTTTCTTT. It encodes CASSPGFMNTEAFF.

V and J are TRBV19 and TRBJ1-6; 9 bases line up with TRBD1. CDR3 length: 14 residues. Germline CDR1 is LNHDA and CDR2 is SQIVND (reference sequence). V lost 7 bases and J lost 10; bases outside the gene matches: 8. CDR3 bases: TGTGCCAGTACCTCGGGGACAGGGACCTCACCCCTCCACTTT. Translated, it gives CASTSGTGTSPLHF.

The chain recombines TRBV5-6 with TRBJ2-1, with TRBD2 identical over 8 bases. V shed 2 bases and J 10 bases; nucleotides not matched to a gene: 11. The CDR3 has 15 amino acids. Germline CDR1 reads SGHDT; CDR2 reads YYEEEE. CDR3 sequence: CASSLGTGTRLEQFF. In nucleotides, the CDR3 is TGTGCCAGCAGCTTAGGGACCGGGACTAGACTAGAGCAGTTCTTC. The variable domain in full, completed from reference TRBV5-6 and TRBJ2-1, reads DAGVTQSPTHLIKTRGQQVTLRCSPKSGHDTVSWYQQALGQGPQFIFQYYEEEERQRGNFPDRFSGHQFPNYSSELNVNALLLGDSALYLCASSLGTGTRLEQFFGPGTRLTVL.

This rearrangement joins TRBV2 to TRBJ2-2, with 10 bases identical to TRBD1. The junction had 2 bases not matched to a gene; V was cut back by 7 bases and J by 6 bases. Germline V gene sequence: CDR1 SNHLY, CDR2 FYNNEI. The CDR3 covers 13 residues. Here the CDR3 DNA reads TGTGCCAGCACCGGACAGGGGGCCGGGGAGCTGTTTTTT. Translated, it gives CASTGQGAGELFF.

The V gene is TRBV7-8, the J gene TRBJ1-5; a possible D gene is TRBD1 (5 bases). Trimming cost V 2 bases and J 5 bases, with 16 bases left between them. Germline V gene sequence: CDR1 SGHVS, CDR2 FQNEAQ. This CDR3 region has 16 residues. The CDR3 reads CASSLSGGLEDQPQHF. The DNA of the CDR3 is TGTGCCAGCAGCTTATCGGGGGGGTTGGAGGATCAGCCCCAGCATTTT.

Here the CDR3 reads CSVGPLRGPQYF. Written as DNA, the CDR3 is TGCAGCGTTGGGCCCCTCAGGGGGCCCCAGTATTTT. The rearrangement uses TRBV29-1 and TRBJ2-3; 8 bases map to TRBD1. The CDR3 runs 12 residues. Trimming at V came to 4 bases and at J to 12 bases, leaving 9 bases not matched to a gene. CDR1 and CDR2 (germline): SQVTM, ANQGSEA.

This chain joins TRBV9 and TRBJ2-7, with 8 bases matching TRBD1. The CDR3 is 15 residues long. Germline V gene lookup returns CDR1 SGDLS and CDR2 YYNGEE. After removal of 0 bases from V and 0 bases from J, the junction contained 2 bases not matched to a gene. CDR3: CASSVGTGSSYEQYF. The CDR3, as DNA: TGTGCCAGCAGCGTAGGGACAGGGAGCTCCTACGAGCAGTACTTC.

This chain connects TRBV7-9 to TRBJ1-1; perhaps TRBD1 as D (6 bases). This CDR3 has 12 residues. Germline lookup yields CDR1 SEHNR and CDR2 FQNEAQ (reference sequence). CDR3 nucleotides: TGTTCCGGAACAGGGATGAACACTGAAGCTTTCTTT. This translates into CSGTGMNTEAFF.

V gene TRBV6-1 combines with J gene TRBJ1-3, with TRBD1 identical over 8 bases. Per germline, CDR1 MNHNS and CDR2 SASEGT. The CDR3 is made up of 13 amino acids. Losses at the gene ends were 4 bases for V and 4 bases for J; bases not matched to a gene: 0. CDR3 sequence reads: CASSGDRGNTIYF. The DNA for the CDR3 is TGTGCCAGCAGTGGGGACAGGGGAAACACCATATATTTT.

The J gene is TRBJ2-2, the V gene TRBV6-1; the match to TRBD1 covers 8 bases. The trim removed 8 bases at V and 4 bases at J, leaving 6 bases unmatched. CDR1 is MNHNS, CDR2 SASEGT, per germline. CDR3 length: 14 amino acids. The CDR3, as DNA: TGTGCCAGCGGGGGACAGGCGGGCACCGGGGAGCTGTTTTTT. The encoded protein is CASGGQAGTGELFF.

The CDR3, as DNA: TGTGCCAGCAGCTTGGTTCGAACAGGGCTGTCCTACGAGCAGTACTTC. As protein: CASSLVRTGLSYEQYF. This chain joins TRBV5-4 and TRBJ2-7; TRBD1 might be the D (6 bases). CDR1 and CDR2 (germline): SGHNT, YYREEE (reference sequence). Deletions cut 0 bases from V and 1 base from J, with 14 bases between. CDR3 length: 16 amino acids.

This rearrangement joins TRBV9 to TRBJ2-3; perhaps TRBD2 as D (5 bases). Germline V gene data show CDR1 as SGDLS and CDR2 as YYNGEE. The V and J ends lost 0 bases and 3 bases respectively, with 11 bases between them. The CDR3 extends over 15 amino acids. The CDR3 reads CASSVGRIATDTQYF. CDR3 DNA: TGTGCCAGCAGCGTAGGGAGGATTGCTACAGATACGCAGTATTTT. The full variable domain, in which reference TRBV9 and TRBJ2-3 provide the parts outside the CDR3, is DSGVTQTPKHLITATGQRVTLRCSPRSGDLSVYWYQQSLDQGLQFLIQYYNGEERAKGNILERFSAQQFPDLHSELNLSSLELGDSALYFCASSVGRIATDTQYFGPGTRLTVL.

The CDR3 region is CASSYGPSGASYEQYF. CDR3 nucleotide sequence: TGTGCCAGCAGTTACGGGCCTAGCGGGGCTTCATACGAGCAGTACTTC. V is TRBV5-6 and J is TRBJ2-7, with 9 bases that match TRBD2. V trimming: 5 bases; J trimming: 4 bases; junction bases outside the gene matches: 13. This CDR3 region has 16 residues. Germline CDR1 and CDR2: SGHDT and YYEEEE.

With regard to this clone: The junction shows a germline mismatch at one end, possibly a read error. The V gene is TRBV5-6, the J gene TRBJ1-2; unclear D gene. CDR3 size: 14 residues. Germline V lookup: CDR1 SGHDT, CDR2 YYEEEE. The CDR3 protein is CASLLQGNDYGYPF. The CDR3 region has the DNA TGTGCCAGCCTCCTACAAGGAAACGACTATGGCTACCCCTTC.

The gene calls are TRBV7-2 and TRBJ2-7, with 8 positions matching TRBD2. This CDR3 region has 14 residues. Germline V lookup: CDR1 SGHTA, CDR2 FQGNSA. With 2 bases clipped from V and 2 bases from J, the junction kept 2 bases outside the gene matches. CDR3 DNA: TGTGCCAGCAGCTTACGAGCGGGGGCCTACGAGCAGTACTTC. This codes for CASSLRAGAYEQYF.